These 30 T cell receptor beta chains came from one sample sequenced in a study of early stage breast cancer tumors. Here immunoSEQ multiplex PCR was the method, and the copy in TCRdb shows in-frame clones only, minus some. The sample includes around 9,700 clones, about 81% seen only once; the top ten take more than 11%. The source material was breast tumor tissue. The receptors derive from a person aged 65-85 years with breast cancer.

V gene TRBV7-8 combines with J gene TRBJ1-3, with 7 bases matching TRBD1. The CDR3 has 12 residues. The junction had 8 bases not matched to a gene; V was cut back by 5 bases and J by 13 bases. The V gene's germline CDR1 is SGHVS and CDR2 FQNEAQ. The CDR3 region is CASSLTGQPIYF. CDR3 nucleotide sequence: TGTGCCAGCAGCCTGACGGGACAGCCTATATATTTT.

By frequency in the sample, this clone is medium-sized. The chain employs TRBV11-2 and TRBJ2-1; TRBD1 might be the D (5 bases). The CDR3 has 16 amino acids. Germline-derived CDR1 and CDR2 are SGHAT and FQNNGV. V dropped 2 bases and J dropped 2 bases, with 13 bases sitting between them. The CDR3 sequence: CASSLQGQAAYNEQFF. The CDR3 region has the DNA TGTGCCAGCAGCTTACAGGGCCAGGCAGCCTACAATGAGCAGTTCTTC.

The chain recombines TRBV5-6 with TRBJ2-5; 7 bases match TRBD1. V lost 0 bases to trimming and J lost 4 bases; unmatched junction nucleotides: 12. The CDR3 is 17 residues long. Germline-derived CDR1 and CDR2 are SGHDT and YYEEEE. CDR3 nucleotide sequence: TGTGCCAGCAGCTTGGGGACAGGTGGGGGTATGGGAGAGACCCAGTACTTC. Translated: CASSLGTGGGMGETQYF.

The rearrangement links TRBV30 to TRBJ2-3; D not resolved. Germline V lookup: CDR1 GTSNPN, CDR2 SVGIG (reference sequence). V gave up 5 bases and J gave up 2 bases, with 11 bases separating them. This CDR3 has 13 residues. The CDR3 coding sequence is TGTGCCTGGTCCCCAGGCTTCACAGATACGCAGTATTTT. This sequence encodes CAWSPGFTDTQYF.

V and J are TRBV4-1 and TRBJ2-5, with D possibly matching TRBD1 (5 bases). This CDR3 comprises 16 residues. Germline CDR1 reads MGHRA; CDR2 reads YSYEKL. Trimming stripped 0 bases from V and 4 bases from J, with 15 bases between. CDR3 protein: CASSQDQGPSGETQYF. In nucleotides, the CDR3 is TGCGCCAGCAGCCAAGATCAGGGTCCCTCCGGAGAGACCCAGTACTTC.

The genes are TRBV19 and TRBJ1-1, with D hard to call. V was clipped by 4 bases and J by 0 bases, with 9 bases between them. The CDR3 has 14 amino acids. Germline V gene lookup returns CDR1 LNHDA and CDR2 SQIVND (reference sequence). For the CDR3, the DNA is TGTGCCAGTAGTAGCGGCTTTATGAACACTGAAGCTTTCTTT. Protein: CASSSGFMNTEAFF.

The V gene is TRBV5-1, the J gene TRBJ2-7; 10 bases are shared with TRBD1. The V gene's germline CDR1 is SGHRS and CDR2 YFSETQ. This CDR3 is built from 17 residues. V lost 10 bases, J lost 2 bases, and 18 bases stayed unmatched. The CDR3 DNA reads as TGCGCCTGCAAAGCCTCGACCGGGACAGGGGCAACCTACGAGCAGTACTTC. Its protein product is CACKASTGTGATYEQYF.

V is TRBV18 and J is TRBJ2-2; TRBD1 matches at 8 bases. Unmatched junction bases numbered 6, after V lost 0 bases and J lost 6 bases. This CDR3 is built from 16 residues. CDR1 is KGHSH, CDR2 LQKENI, per germline. CDR3 protein: CASSPPSQGAAGELFF. DNA for the CDR3: TGTGCCAGCTCACCACCGAGTCAGGGGGCGGCCGGGGAGCTGTTTTTT.

The chain employs TRBV19 and TRBJ1-1; D is uncertain. The V end lost 3 bases, the J end lost 5 bases, and 10 bases lay between the germline ends. The germline V gene has CDR1 LNHDA and CDR2 SQIVND (reference sequence). This CDR3 region has 13 residues. The CDR3 loop is CASSIEGWTEAFF. CDR3 coding DNA: TGTGCCAGTAGTATTGAGGGATGGACTGAAGCTTTCTTT.

V is TRBV6-1 and J is TRBJ2-7, with D maybe TRBD1 (6 bases). Germline CDR1 MNHNS, CDR2 SASEGT. V gave up 6 bases and J gave up 1 base, with 13 bases separating them. The CDR3 spans 14 residues. The CDR3 protein is CASSPRTESYEQYF. CDR3 DNA sequence: TGTGCCAGCAGCCCCAGGACAGAGTCCTACGAGCAGTACTTC.

This chain links TRBV18 with TRBJ1-5; D is unresolved. The CDR3 sequence is 14 residues long. CDR1 is KGHSH, CDR2 LQKENI, per germline. V shed 2 bases and J shed 6 bases, with 11 bases lying between them. CDR3 residues: CASSPVADSQPQHF. CDR3 in DNA: TGTGCCAGCTCACCAGTGGCGGACTCTCAGCCCCAGCATTTT.

The rearrangement joins TRBV4-1 to TRBJ2-5, with TRBD2 matching over 14 bases. The germline CDR1 and CDR2 sequences are MGHRA and YSYEKL. CDR3 length: 17 amino acids. The J segment lost 6 bases and the V segment lost 0 bases, leaving 6 bases of the junction unmatched. In nucleotides, the CDR3 is TGCGCCAGCAGCCAAGAAGGACTAGCGGGAGGATCCCAGACCCAGTACTTC. This codes for CASSQEGLAGGSQTQYF.

This clone was picked up one time. The rearrangement uses TRBV7-3 and TRBJ1-2; 8 bases are shared with TRBD1. There are 14 residues in the CDR3. The germline CDR1 and CDR2 sequences are SGHTA and FQGTGA. V shed 5 bases and J 5 bases; nucleotides not matched to a gene: 7. The CDR3, as DNA: TGTGCCAGCAGCCCAGACAGGGGTTATTATGGCTACACCTTC. Its protein product is CASSPDRGYYGYTF.

The genes are TRBV4-3 and TRBJ1-6; tentatively, D is TRBD1 (6 bases). V lost 3 bases to trimming and J lost 6 bases, with 9 bases between them. Germline V gene data show CDR1 as LGHNA and CDR2 as YSLEER. The CDR3 covers 14 residues. CDR3 coding DNA: TGCGCCAGCAGCCAGGGGGCGTTTAATTCACCCCTCCACTTT. Translation: CASSQGAFNSPLHF.

This clone was detected once. The gene calls are TRBV4-1 and TRBJ1-1; D is possibly TRBD1 (5 bases). Germline V gene data show CDR1 as MGHRA and CDR2 as YSYEKL. The V and J ends lost 0 bases and 4 bases respectively, with 12 bases between them. The CDR3 runs to 15 residues. DNA for the CDR3: TGCGCCAGCAGCCAAGAGGCGAAGGGGATCACTGAAGCTTTCTTT. Translated: CASSQEAKGITEAFF.

The V and J genes are TRBV7-3 and TRBJ2-1; TRBD1 is a possible D gene (6 bases). The CDR3 loop spans 13 amino acids. Germline lookup yields CDR1 SGHTA and CDR2 FQGTGA. The V gene lost 0 bases and the J gene lost 7 bases, with 7 bases spanning the gap. The CDR3 DNA reads as TGTGCCAGCAGCTTAACGAGGGGGAATGAGCAGTTCTTC. Translated, it gives CASSLTRGNEQFF.

This chain links TRBV11-2 with TRBJ2-4; tentatively, D is TRBD2 (5 bases). V lost 1 base and J lost 7, with 11 bases in between. Germline-derived CDR1 and CDR2 are SGHAT and FQNNGV. This CDR3 is built from 14 residues. The CDR3 bases are TGTGCCAGCAGCTTAGGGAACAGAGGGAACATTCAGTACTTC. As protein: CASSLGNRGNIQYF.

In this sample, this clone turned up once. The chain recombines TRBV7-8 with TRBJ1-1, with D tentatively TRBD1 (5 bases). V was trimmed by 4 bases and J by 1 base, leaving 10 bases between them. This CDR3 has 14 residues. Germline loops: CDR1 SGHVS, CDR2 FQNEAQ. In nucleotides, the CDR3 is TGTGCCAGCAGCTCAACCCAGGGGAACACTGAAGCTTTCTTT. It codes for CASSSTQGNTEAFF.

The chain recombines TRBV7-7 with TRBJ2-1, with 9 bases that match TRBD1. Per the germline V gene, CDR1 is SSHAT and CDR2 is FNYEAQ (reference sequence). The CDR3 is made up of 15 amino acids. The V segment lost 5 bases and the J segment 6 bases; nucleotides outside the gene matches: 8. DNA for the CDR3: TGTGCCAGCAGCGCCGGGACAGGGTTCATCAATGAGCAGTTCTTC. The encoded protein is CASSAGTGFINEQFF. The full variable domain, in which reference TRBV7-7 and TRBJ2-1 provide the parts outside the CDR3, is GAGVSQSPRYKVTKRGQDVTLRCDPISSHATLYWYQQALGQGPEFLTYFNYEAQPDKSGLPSDRFSAERPEGSISTLTIQRTEQRDSAMYRCASSAGTGFINEQFFGPGTRLTVL.

The chain employs TRBV29-1 and TRBJ1-1; 8 bases line up with TRBD1. The J segment lost 8 bases and the V segment lost 1 base, leaving 3 bases of the junction unmatched. Germline V CDR1 and CDR2: SQVTM, ANQGSEA. This CDR3 comprises 12 residues. The CDR3 DNA sequence: TGCAGCGTTGAAGGACAGGGGTTAGAAGCTTTCTTT. This encodes CSVEGQGLEAFF.

The CDR3 protein is CASSKGWRLTAAKQWHLMNEQFF. CDR3 coding DNA: TGTGCCAGCAGCAAGGGGTGGAGGCTCACTGCAGCCAAGCAGTGGCACCTCATGAATGAGCAGTTCTTC. V and J are TRBV21-1 and TRBJ2-1; the table's D call, TRBD2, has no DNA check behind it. TRBV21-1 represents a pseudogene. This CDR3 spans 23 amino acids.

This clone was observed a handful of times. The chain is built from TRBV27 and TRBJ2-5; D is ambiguous. The length of the CDR3 is 15 residues. From germline, CDR1 is MNHEY and CDR2 SMNVEV (reference sequence). Trimming took 2 bases from V and 5 from J, leaving 15 bases between them. CDR3 residues: CASSLEQANRETQYF. DNA of the CDR3: TGTGCCAGCAGTTTAGAGCAGGCCAATCGGGAGACCCAGTACTTC.

This rearrangement joins TRBV4-1 to TRBJ1-1; D might be TRBD1 (5 bases). The V end lost 2 bases, the J end lost 1 base, and 20 bases lay between the germline ends. This CDR3 has 18 amino acids. Germline CDR1 MGHRA, CDR2 YSYEKL. The CDR3 sequence: CASSQKPGLFRGNTEAFF. The CDR3 region has the DNA TGCGCCAGCAGCCAAAAACCCGGGCTCTTTAGGGGGAACACTGAAGCTTTCTTT.

The rearrangement uses TRBV4-3 and TRBJ2-5; 11 positions agree with TRBD1. CDR3 length equals 17 residues. Germline V lookup: CDR1 LGHNA, CDR2 YSLEER. The ends lost 0 bases at V and 9 bases at J; junction bases unmatched: 12. CDR3 nucleotide sequence: TGCGCCAGCAGCCAAGAAGTTCCCGGGGACAGGGGGATGGCCCAGTACTTC. This encodes CASSQEVPGDRGMAQYF.

The gene calls are TRBV27 and TRBJ2-5; 7 bases match TRBD1. The ends lost 5 bases at V and 4 bases at J; junction bases unmatched: 7. Germline CDR1 MNHEY, CDR2 SMNVEV (reference sequence). This CDR3 is built from 14 residues. The DNA for the CDR3 is TGTGCCAGCAGTCCCGAACAGGGGACAGAGACCCAGTACTTC. It translates to CASSPEQGTETQYF.

This sequence joins TRBV4-3 and TRBJ1-4; D is unclear. CDR1 LGHNA and CDR2 YSLEER come from the germline V gene. The CDR3 runs to 14 residues. The V and J ends lost 4 bases and 6 bases respectively, with 12 bases between them. CDR3 DNA sequence: TGCGCCAGCAGCCTAGAAGGGAGTCATGAAAAACTGTTTTTT. Translation gives CASSLEGSHEKLFF.

The chain carries TRBV6-6 and TRBJ1-1; D is ambiguous. The CDR3 is 16 amino acids. V lost 6 bases, J lost 4 bases, and 21 bases lay in between. Germline CDR1 and CDR2: MNHNY and SVGAGI (reference sequence). This chain's CDR3 is CASSPFTGVGLTEAFF. The CDR3 DNA reads as TGTGCCAGCAGCCCATTTACCGGGGTAGGTCTCACTGAAGCTTTCTTT.

The chain combines TRBV18 with TRBJ2-1; weak D call: TRBD2 (6 bases). The CDR3 sequence is 15 residues long. The germline V gene has CDR1 KGHSH and CDR2 LQKENI. V gave up 0 bases and J gave up 6 bases, with 12 bases separating them. The CDR3 DNA is TGTGCCAGCTCACCACCGTTCCAGGGAGGCAATGAGCAGTTCTTC. This translates into CASSPPFQGGNEQFF.

The chain carries TRBV19 and TRBJ2-6; a possible D gene is TRBD2 (6 bases). Germline CDR1 reads LNHDA; CDR2 reads SQIVND (reference sequence). This CDR3 is 14 amino acids long. V lost 7 bases to trimming and J lost 8 bases, with 15 bases between them. CDR3 sequence reads: CASMGTFGTNVLTF. The CDR3 region has the DNA TGTGCCAGTATGGGGACTTTCGGGACCAACGTCCTGACTTTC.

The chain combines TRBV14 with TRBJ2-1; TRBD2 aligns across 8 bases. This CDR3 is 15 amino acids long. With 4 bases clipped from V and 1 base from J, the junction kept 3 bases outside the gene matches. Germline lookup yields CDR1 SGHDN and CDR2 FVKESK. This CDR3 is CASSRKRESYNEQFF. Here the CDR3 DNA reads TGTGCCAGCAGCCGGAAGCGGGAGTCCTACAATGAGCAGTTCTTC.